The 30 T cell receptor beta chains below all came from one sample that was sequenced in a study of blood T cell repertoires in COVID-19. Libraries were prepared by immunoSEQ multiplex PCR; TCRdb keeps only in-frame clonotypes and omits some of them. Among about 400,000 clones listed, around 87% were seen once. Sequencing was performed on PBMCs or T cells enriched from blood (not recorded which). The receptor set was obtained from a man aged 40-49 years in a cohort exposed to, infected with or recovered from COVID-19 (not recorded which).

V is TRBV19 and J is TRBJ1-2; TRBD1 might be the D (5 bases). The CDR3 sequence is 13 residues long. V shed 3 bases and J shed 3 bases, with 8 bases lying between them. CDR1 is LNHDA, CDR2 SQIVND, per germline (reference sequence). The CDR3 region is CASSISGYYGYTF. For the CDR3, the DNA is TGTGCCAGTAGTATTTCAGGGTACTATGGCTACACCTTC. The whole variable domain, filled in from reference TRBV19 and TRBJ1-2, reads DGGITQSPKYLFRKEGQNVTLSCEQNLNHDAMYWYRQDPGQGLRLIYYSQIVNDFQKGDIAEGYSVSREKKESFPLTVTSAQKNPTAFYLCASSISGYYGYTFGSGTRLTVV.

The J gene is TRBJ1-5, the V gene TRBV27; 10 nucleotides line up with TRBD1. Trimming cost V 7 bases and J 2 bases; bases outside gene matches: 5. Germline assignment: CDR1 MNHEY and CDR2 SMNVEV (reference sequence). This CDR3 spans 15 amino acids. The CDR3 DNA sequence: TGTGCCAGCAAGAGGACAGGGGGGGGCAATCAGCCCCAGCATTTT. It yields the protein CASKRTGGGNQPQHF.

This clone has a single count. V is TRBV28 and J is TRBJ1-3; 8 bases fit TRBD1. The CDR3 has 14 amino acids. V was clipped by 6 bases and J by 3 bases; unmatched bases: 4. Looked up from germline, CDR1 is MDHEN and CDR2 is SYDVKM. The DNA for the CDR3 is TGTGCCAGCAGACCAGGGGGCCTTGGAAACACCATATATTTT. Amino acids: CASRPGGLGNTIYF.

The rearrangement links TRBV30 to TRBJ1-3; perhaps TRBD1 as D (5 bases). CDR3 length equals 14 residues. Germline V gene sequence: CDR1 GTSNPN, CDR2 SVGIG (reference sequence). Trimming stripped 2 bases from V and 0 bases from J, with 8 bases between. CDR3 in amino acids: CAWSKGPSGNTIYF. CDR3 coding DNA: TGTGCCTGGAGTAAGGGGCCCTCTGGAAACACCATATATTTT.

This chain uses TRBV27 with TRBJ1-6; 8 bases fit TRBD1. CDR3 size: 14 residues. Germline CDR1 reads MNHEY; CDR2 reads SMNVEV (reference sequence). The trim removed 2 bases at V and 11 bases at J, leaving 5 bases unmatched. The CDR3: CASSLRQGATPLHF. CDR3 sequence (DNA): TGTGCCAGCAGTTTAAGGCAGGGGGCTACACCCCTCCACTTT.

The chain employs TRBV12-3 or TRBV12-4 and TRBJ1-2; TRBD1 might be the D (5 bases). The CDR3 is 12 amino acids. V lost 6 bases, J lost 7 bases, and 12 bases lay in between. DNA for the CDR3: TGTGCCAGCAGACTCGGGACTCTTGGCTACACCTTC. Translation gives CASRLGTLGYTF.

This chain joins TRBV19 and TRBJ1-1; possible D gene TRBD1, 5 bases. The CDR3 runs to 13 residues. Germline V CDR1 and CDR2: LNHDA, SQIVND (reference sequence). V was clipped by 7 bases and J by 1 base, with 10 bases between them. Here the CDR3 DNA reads TGTGCCAGTAAGTCTCAGGGGAACACTGAAGCTTTCTTT. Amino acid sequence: CASKSQGNTEAFF.

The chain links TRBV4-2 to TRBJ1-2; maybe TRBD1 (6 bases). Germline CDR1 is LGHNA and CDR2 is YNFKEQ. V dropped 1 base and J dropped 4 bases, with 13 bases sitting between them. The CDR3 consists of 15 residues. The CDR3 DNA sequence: TGTGCCAGCAGCCAAGGAGGGGGTGGTAGCTATGGCTACACCTTC. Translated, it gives CASSQGGGGSYGYTF.

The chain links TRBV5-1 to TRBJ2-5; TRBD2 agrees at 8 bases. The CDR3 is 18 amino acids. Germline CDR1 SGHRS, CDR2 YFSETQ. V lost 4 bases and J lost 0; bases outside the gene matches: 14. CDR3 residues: CASSLGTRSTRYQETQYF. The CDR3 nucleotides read TGCGCCAGCAGCCTAGGGACTAGATCGACCCGGTACCAAGAGACCCAGTACTTC.

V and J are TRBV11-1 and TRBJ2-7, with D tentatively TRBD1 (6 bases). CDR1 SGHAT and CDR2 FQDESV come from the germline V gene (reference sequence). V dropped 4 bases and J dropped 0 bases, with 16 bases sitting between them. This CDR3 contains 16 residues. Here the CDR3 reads CASSSPGQRSSYEQYF. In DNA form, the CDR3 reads TGTGCCAGCAGCTCACCGGGACAACGAAGCTCCTACGAGCAGTACTTC.

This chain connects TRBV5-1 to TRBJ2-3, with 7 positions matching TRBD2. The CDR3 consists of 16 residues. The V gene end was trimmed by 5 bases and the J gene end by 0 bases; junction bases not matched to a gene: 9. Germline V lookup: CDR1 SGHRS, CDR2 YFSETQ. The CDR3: CASRPALAPSTDTQYF. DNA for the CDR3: TGCGCCAGCAGACCTGCACTAGCGCCGAGCACAGATACGCAGTATTTT.

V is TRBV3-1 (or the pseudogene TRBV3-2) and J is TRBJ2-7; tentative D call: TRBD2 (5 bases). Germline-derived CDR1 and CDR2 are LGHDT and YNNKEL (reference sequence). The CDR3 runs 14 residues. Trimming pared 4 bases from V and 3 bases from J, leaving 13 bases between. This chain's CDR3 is CASSLAHTHYEQYF. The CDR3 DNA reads TGTGCCAGCAGCCTAGCGCACACACACTACGAGCAGTACTTC.

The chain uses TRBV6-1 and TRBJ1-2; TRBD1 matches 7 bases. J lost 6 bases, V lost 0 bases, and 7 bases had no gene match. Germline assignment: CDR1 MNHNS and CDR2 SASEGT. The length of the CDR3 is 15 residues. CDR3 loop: CASSEASGTVDGYTF. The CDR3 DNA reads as TGTGCCAGCAGTGAAGCTTCCGGGACAGTGGATGGCTACACCTTC.

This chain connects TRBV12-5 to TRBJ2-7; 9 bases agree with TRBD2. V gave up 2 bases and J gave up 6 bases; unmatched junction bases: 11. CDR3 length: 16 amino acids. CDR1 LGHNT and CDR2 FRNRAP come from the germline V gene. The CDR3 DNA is TGTGCTAGTGGTTTGCCGAGCGGGAGGCGTGTTGGCGAGCAGTACTTC. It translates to CASGLPSGRRVGEQYF.

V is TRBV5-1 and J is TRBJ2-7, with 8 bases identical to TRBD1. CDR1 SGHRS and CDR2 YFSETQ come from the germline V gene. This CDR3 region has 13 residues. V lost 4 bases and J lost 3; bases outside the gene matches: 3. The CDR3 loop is CASSPGQVYEQYF. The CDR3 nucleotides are TGCGCCAGCAGCCCGGGACAGGTCTACGAGCAGTACTTC.

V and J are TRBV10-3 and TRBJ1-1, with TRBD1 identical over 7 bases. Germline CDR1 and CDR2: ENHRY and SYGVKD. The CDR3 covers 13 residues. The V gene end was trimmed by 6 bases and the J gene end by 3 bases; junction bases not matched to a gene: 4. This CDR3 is CAIRGQVDTEAFF. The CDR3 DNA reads TGTGCCATCAGAGGACAGGTAGACACTGAAGCTTTCTTT.

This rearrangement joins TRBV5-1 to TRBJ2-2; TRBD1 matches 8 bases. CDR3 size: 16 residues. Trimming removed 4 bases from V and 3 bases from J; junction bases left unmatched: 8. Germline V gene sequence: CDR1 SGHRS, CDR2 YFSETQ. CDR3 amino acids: CASSRRGTGDTGELFF. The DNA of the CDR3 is TGCGCCAGCAGCAGACGCGGGACAGGTGACACCGGGGAGCTGTTTTTT. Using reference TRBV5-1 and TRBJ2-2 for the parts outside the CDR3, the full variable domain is KAGVTQTPRYLIKTRGQQVTLSCSPISGHRSVSWYQQTPGQGLQFLFEYFSETQRNKGNFPGRFSGRQFSNSRSEMNVSTLELGDSALYLCASSRRGTGDTGELFFGEGSRLTVL.

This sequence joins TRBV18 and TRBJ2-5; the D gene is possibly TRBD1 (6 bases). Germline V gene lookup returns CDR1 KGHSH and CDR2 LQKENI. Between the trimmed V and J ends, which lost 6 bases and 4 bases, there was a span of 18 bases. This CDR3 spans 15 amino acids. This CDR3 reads CASSPNRVGPETQYF. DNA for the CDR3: TGTGCCAGCTCCCCTAACAGGGTGGGGCCAGAGACCCAGTACTTC.

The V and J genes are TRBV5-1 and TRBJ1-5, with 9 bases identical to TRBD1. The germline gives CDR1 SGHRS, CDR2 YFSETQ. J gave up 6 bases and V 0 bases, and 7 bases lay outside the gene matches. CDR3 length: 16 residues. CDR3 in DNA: TGCGCCAGCAGCTTGGGCGGGACAGGGCTCCCTCAGCCCCAGCATTTT. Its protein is CASSLGGTGLPQPQHF.

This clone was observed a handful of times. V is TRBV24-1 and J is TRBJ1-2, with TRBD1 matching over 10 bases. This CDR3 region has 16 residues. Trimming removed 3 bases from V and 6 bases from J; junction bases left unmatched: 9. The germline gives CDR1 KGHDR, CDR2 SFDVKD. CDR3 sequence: CATSDRMTGGANGYTF. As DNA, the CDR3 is TGTGCCACCAGTGATCGAATGACAGGGGGCGCCAATGGCTACACCTTC.

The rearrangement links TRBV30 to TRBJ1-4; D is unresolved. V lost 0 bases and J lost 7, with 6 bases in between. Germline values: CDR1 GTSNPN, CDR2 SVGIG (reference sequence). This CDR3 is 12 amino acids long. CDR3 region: CAWSVGSEKLFF. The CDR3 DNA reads TGTGCCTGGAGTGTAGGGAGTGAAAAACTGTTTTTT.

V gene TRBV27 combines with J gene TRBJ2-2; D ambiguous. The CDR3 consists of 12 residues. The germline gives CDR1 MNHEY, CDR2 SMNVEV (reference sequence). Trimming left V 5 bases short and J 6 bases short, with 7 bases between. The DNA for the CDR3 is TGTGCCAGCAGTCCGTACTCCGGGGAGCTGTTTTTT. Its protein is CASSPYSGELFF.

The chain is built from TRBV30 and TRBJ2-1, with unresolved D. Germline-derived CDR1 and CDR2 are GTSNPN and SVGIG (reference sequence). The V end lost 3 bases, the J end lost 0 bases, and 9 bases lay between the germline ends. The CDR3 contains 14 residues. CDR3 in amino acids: CAWSAMSSYNEQFF. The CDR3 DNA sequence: TGTGCCTGGAGCGCGATGAGCTCCTACAATGAGCAGTTCTTC.

Written as DNA, the CDR3 is TGCGCCAGCAGCGACGGACAGGGCCACTCTGGAAACACCATATATTTT. Translating it yields CASSDGQGHSGNTIYF. The J gene is TRBJ1-3, the V gene TRBV5-1; 8 bases match TRBD1. Germline lookup yields CDR1 SGHRS and CDR2 YFSETQ. V lost 4 bases and J lost 0; bases outside the gene matches: 6. This CDR3 region has 16 residues.

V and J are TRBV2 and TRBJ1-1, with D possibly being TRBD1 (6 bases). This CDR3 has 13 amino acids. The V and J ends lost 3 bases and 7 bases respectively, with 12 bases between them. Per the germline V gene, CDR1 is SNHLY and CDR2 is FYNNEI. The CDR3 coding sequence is TGTGCCAGCAGTGACTTACCGGGACATGAAGCTTTCTTT. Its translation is CASSDLPGHEAFF. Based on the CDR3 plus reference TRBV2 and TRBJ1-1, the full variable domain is EPEVTQTPSHQVTQMGQEVILRCVPISNHLYFYWYRQILGQKVEFLVSFYNNEISEKSEIFDDQFSVERPDGSNFTLKIRSTKLEDSAMYFCASSDLPGHEAFFGQGTRLTVV.

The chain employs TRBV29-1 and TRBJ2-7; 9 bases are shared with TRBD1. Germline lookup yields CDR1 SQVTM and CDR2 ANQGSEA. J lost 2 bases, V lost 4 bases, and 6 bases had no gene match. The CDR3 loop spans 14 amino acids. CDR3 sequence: CSVVSGTGTYEQYF. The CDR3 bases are TGCAGCGTTGTTTCGGGGACAGGGACCTACGAGCAGTACTTC.

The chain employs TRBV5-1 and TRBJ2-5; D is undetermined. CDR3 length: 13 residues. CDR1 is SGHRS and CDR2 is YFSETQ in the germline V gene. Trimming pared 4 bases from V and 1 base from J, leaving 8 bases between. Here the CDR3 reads CASSQAGQETQYF. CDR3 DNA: TGCGCCAGCAGCCAAGCAGGCCAAGAGACCCAGTACTTC.

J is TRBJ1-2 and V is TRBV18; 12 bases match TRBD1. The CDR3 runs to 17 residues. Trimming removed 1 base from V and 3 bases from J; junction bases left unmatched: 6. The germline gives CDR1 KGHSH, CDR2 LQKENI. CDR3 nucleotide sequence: TGTGCCAGCTCACCACAGGGACAGGGGGCTTTCGACTATGGCTACACCTTC. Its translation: CASSPQGQGAFDYGYTF.

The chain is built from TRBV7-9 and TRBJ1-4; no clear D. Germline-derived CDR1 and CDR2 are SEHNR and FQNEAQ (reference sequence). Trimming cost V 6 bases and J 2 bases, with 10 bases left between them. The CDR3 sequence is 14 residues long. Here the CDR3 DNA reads TGTGCCAGCAGATCATCGGGGACTAATGAAAAACTGTTTTTT. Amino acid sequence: CASRSSGTNEKLFF.

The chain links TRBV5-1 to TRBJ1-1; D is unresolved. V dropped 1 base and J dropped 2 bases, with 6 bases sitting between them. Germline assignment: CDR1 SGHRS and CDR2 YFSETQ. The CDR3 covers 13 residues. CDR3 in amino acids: CASSLRLNTEAFF. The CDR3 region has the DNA TGCGCCAGCAGCTTGAGACTTAACACTGAAGCTTTCTTT.